This T cell receptor (beta chain) was sequenced for a study of cytomegalovirus exposure and HLA in healthy donors. PCR was performed using 60 Vbeta and 13 Jbeta primers. Data came from immunoSEQ multiplex PCR; TCRdb stores just in-frame clones and leaves some out. The repertoire holds 150,000 to 200,000 clones, with roughly 87% as singletons. The CDR3 sequence is 15 residues long. The germline gives CDR1 SEHNR, CDR2 FQNEAQ (reference sequence). Trimming took off 2 bases at V and 8 bases at J, with 15 bases between the two ends. The TCR originated in a girl less than two years old in good health and CMV-seronegative. Sequenced input: PBMCs. The rearrangement joins TRBV7-9 to TRBJ1-4; D perhaps matches TRBD1 (5 bases). The CDR3 sequence: CASSLQGAVEEKLFF. CDR3 nucleotide sequence: TGTGCCAGCAGCTTACAAGGGGCGGTTGAAGAAAAACTGTTTTTT.